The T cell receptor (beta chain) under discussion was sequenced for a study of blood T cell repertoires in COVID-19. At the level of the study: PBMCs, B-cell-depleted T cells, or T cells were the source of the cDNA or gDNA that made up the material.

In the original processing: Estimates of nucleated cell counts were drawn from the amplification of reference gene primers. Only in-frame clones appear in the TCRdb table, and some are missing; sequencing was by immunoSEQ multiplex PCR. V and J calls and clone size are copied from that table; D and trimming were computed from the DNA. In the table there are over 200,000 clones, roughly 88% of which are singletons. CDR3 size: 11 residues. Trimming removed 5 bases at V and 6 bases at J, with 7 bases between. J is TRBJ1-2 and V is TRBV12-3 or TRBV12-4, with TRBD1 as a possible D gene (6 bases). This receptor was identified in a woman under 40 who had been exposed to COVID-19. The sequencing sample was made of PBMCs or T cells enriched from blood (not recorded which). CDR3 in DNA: TGTGCCAGCAGTAGGGGGAATGGCTACACCTTC. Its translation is CASSRGNGYTF.